Below, one T cell receptor (beta chain) is given with its context. What it binds is unknown. Every patient had mismatch repair deficiency by PCR or immunohistochemistry. Data came from immunoSEQ multiplex PCR; TCRdb stores just in-frame clones and leaves some out. This table holds 80,000 to 100,000 clones, approximately 84% found once. The CDR3 has 11 amino acids. The V end was cut by 4 bases, the J end by 6 bases, with 6 bases between. Germline V lookup: CDR1 MDHEN, CDR2 SYDVKM. This sample is part of a study of PD-1 blockade in mismatch repair-deficient tumors. General study points: After pembrolizumab, tumor-resident clones rose rapidly, then generally contracted before radiologic responses.

The chain carries TRBV28 and TRBJ1-1, with D uncertain. This TCR was recovered from an adult with mismatch repair-deficient cancer. Material: peripheral blood, obtained 12 weeks after starting pembrolizumab. CDR3: CASSSAAEAFF. The CDR3 region has the DNA TGTGCCAGCAGTTCGGCAGCTGAAGCTTTCTTT.